The T cell receptor beta chain under discussion was sequenced for a study of spatial heterogeneity in lung cancer. Study at large: Detected sequences consistently included more beta-chain ones than alpha-chain ones.

A remark on this clonotype: The germline gene is not matched at one end of the junction; a read error may be the cause.

The CDR3 spans 12 residues. CDR1 is SGHVS and CDR2 is FNYEAQ in the germline V gene. Time point denoted: sample taken at primary tumor resection. Sequencing covered unsorted whole RNA taken from tumor, nontumor lung or frozen PBMC. TCR cDNA molecules were tagged individually, and each one carried a unique molecular identifier. TCRdb re-called the 5' RACE reads through MiXCR, storing one row per CDR3 protein. The data hold tens of thousands of distinct CDR3 sequences, with approximately 21% observed a single time. The rearrangement uses TRBV7-6 and TRBJ2-1, with D possibly being TRBD2 (6 bases). The clonotype was recovered from a male donor with early-stage non-small cell lung cancer. Specimen: PBMCs, collected at surgery. The CDR3 here is CASGLRGNEQFF. CDR3 coding DNA: TGTGCCAGCGGCTTACGGGGGAATGAGCAGTTCTTC.